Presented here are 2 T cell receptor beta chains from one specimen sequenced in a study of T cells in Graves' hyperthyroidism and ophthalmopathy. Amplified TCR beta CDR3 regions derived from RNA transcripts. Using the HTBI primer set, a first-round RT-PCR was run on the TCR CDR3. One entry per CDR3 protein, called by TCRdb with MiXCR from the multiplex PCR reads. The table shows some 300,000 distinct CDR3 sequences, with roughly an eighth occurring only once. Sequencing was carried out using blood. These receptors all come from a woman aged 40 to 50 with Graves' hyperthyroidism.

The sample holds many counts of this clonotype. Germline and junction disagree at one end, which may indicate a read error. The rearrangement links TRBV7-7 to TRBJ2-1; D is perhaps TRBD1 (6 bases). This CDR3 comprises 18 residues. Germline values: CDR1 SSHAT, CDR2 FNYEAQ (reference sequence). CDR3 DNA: TGTGCTAGCAGCTCTGCCTTCCAGGGGCCATTATACTACAATGAGCAGTTCTTC. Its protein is CASSSAFQGPLYYNEQFF.

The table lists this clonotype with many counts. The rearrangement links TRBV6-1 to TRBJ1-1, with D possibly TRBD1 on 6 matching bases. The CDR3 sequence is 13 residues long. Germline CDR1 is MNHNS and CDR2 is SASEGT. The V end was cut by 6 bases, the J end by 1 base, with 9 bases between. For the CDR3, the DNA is TGTGCCAGCAGAAAGACAGGGAACACTGAAGCTTTCTTT. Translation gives CASRKTGNTEAFF.